Presented here are 20 T cell receptor beta chains from one specimen sequenced in a study of cytomegalovirus exposure and HLA in healthy donors. 13 Jbeta primers and 60 Vbeta primers were used for the PCR. TCRdb's table, derived via immunoSEQ multiplex PCR, lists solely in-frame clones and lacks some. The top ten hold about 1.5% of the sample, which has about 180,000 clones, over 60% seen once. The source material was PBMCs. These receptors all come from a man aged 18 to 30 in good health and CMV-seronegative.

The chain has TRBV29-1 and TRBJ1-1, with a possible D match to TRBD1 (6 bases). V lost 4 bases, J lost 1 base, and 13 bases lay in between. The CDR3 consists of 14 residues. Germline CDR1 reads SQVTM; CDR2 reads ANQGSEA. The CDR3 protein is CSVGVTGQNTEAFF. The DNA for the CDR3 is TGCAGCGTTGGAGTAACAGGGCAGAACACTGAAGCTTTCTTT.

The chain has TRBV19 and TRBJ2-3; no reliable D call. The CDR3 runs 13 residues. Germline loops: CDR1 LNHDA, CDR2 SQIVND (reference sequence). V was pared by 6 bases and J by 1 base, with 8 bases between. For the CDR3, the DNA is TGTGCCAGTAGGTCCTCGGGCACAGATACGCAGTATTTT. It is translated as CASRSSGTDTQYF.

This clone was counted once. The chain couples TRBV2 to TRBJ2-5; D is unresolved. Germline V gene lookup returns CDR1 SNHLY and CDR2 FYNNEI. The CDR3 consists of 12 residues. V dropped 6 bases and J dropped 3 bases, with 8 bases sitting between them. The chain's CDR3 is CASRTGEETQYF. In DNA form, the CDR3 reads TGTGCCAGCAGGACTGGAGAAGAGACCCAGTACTTC.

The V gene is TRBV7-2, the J gene TRBJ1-2, with D maybe TRBD1 (5 bases). The length of the CDR3 is 13 residues. Germline values: CDR1 SGHTA, CDR2 FQGNSA. V lost 6 bases to trimming and J lost 7 bases, with 15 bases between them. The CDR3 DNA sequence: TGTGCCAGCAGGGGGCTCCAGGGCTCTGGCTACACCTTC. This translates into CASRGLQGSGYTF.

The V and J genes are TRBV9 and TRBJ2-7, with 12 bases matching TRBD2. In germline, CDR1 is SGDLS, CDR2 YYNGEE. This CDR3 region has 15 residues. Trimming took 4 bases from V and 2 from J; bases not matched to a gene: 4. The CDR3 region has the DNA TGTGCCAGCAGCCCGCGGACTAGCGGGGCCTACGAGCAGTACTTC. Translating it yields CASSPRTSGAYEQYF.

J is TRBJ2-3 and V is TRBV2; no reliable D call. Trimming left V 4 bases short and J 4 bases short, with 9 bases between. The germline CDR1 and CDR2 sequences are SNHLY and FYNNEI. The CDR3 length is 13 residues. CDR3 residues: CASSGSGSDTQYF. The CDR3 DNA follows: TGTGCCAGCAGTGGGTCCGGGTCAGATACGCAGTATTTT.

The V and J genes are TRBV5-4 and TRBJ1-1; unclear D gene. The germline V gene encodes CDR1 SGHNT and CDR2 YYREEE (reference sequence). V dropped 1 base and J dropped 7 bases, with 11 bases sitting between them. The CDR3 spans 13 residues. CDR3 protein: CASSLSNRGEAFF. The CDR3 bases are TGTGCCAGCAGCTTGTCTAATCGGGGTGAAGCTTTCTTT.

This clone was seen just once. The V call is TRBV6-6, the J call TRBJ2-1; D is possibly TRBD2 (5 bases). The V gene lost 5 bases and the J gene lost 2 bases, with 13 bases spanning the gap. Germline V CDR1 and CDR2: MNHNY, SVGAGI (reference sequence). The CDR3 contains 15 residues. CDR3 residues: CASSAEGVPYNEQFF. The CDR3 DNA reads as TGTGCCAGCAGTGCCGAGGGAGTACCCTACAATGAGCAGTTCTTC.

This rearrangement joins TRBV19 to TRBJ2-1; 8 positions agree with TRBD1. The V and J ends lost 3 bases and 1 base, in that order; junction bases with no gene match: 8. The germline V gene has CDR1 LNHDA and CDR2 SQIVND (reference sequence). CDR3 length: 17 amino acids. In DNA form, the CDR3 reads TGTGCCAGTAGTATCCCTCAGGGGGCGGGATCCTACAATGAGCAGTTCTTC. Its protein product is CASSIPQGAGSYNEQFF. Full variable domain (missing parts from reference TRBV19 and TRBJ2-1): DGGITQSPKYLFRKEGQNVTLSCEQNLNHDAMYWYRQDPGQGLRLIYYSQIVNDFQKGDIAEGYSVSREKKESFPLTVTSAQKNPTAFYLCASSIPQGAGSYNEQFFGPGTRLTVL.

As DNA, the CDR3 is TGTGCCAGCAGCCCCACGACAGGGGGCACTGAAGCTTTCTTT. Protein: CASSPTTGGTEAFF. The V call is TRBV6-1, the J call TRBJ1-1; 9 bases map to TRBD1. V was pared by 6 bases and J by 4 bases, with 6 bases of the junction left unmatched. This CDR3 is 14 amino acids long. Germline CDR1 is MNHNS and CDR2 is SASEGT.

This clone was picked up one time. In DNA, the CDR3 is TGTGCCAGCAGAAGAACGGGGAGCTCCTACGAGCAGTACTTC. Its translation is CASRRTGSSYEQYF. The chain joins TRBV6-5 to TRBJ2-7; D possibly corresponds to TRBD2 (5 bases). The length of the CDR3 is 14 residues. V was shortened by 6 bases and J by 0 bases, with 12 bases between the two germline ends. Germline V gives CDR1 MNHEY, CDR2 SVGAGI.

V usage is TRBV6-5 and J usage is TRBJ2-3, with 8 bases aligning to TRBD2. The CDR3 totals 16 residues. Germline-derived CDR1 and CDR2 are MNHEY and SVGAGI. Unmatched junction bases numbered 4, after V lost 1 base and J lost 1 base. CDR3 sequence: CASSYFSGRGTDTQYF. CDR3 DNA sequence: TGTGCCAGCAGTTACTTCAGCGGGAGAGGCACAGATACGCAGTATTTT.

This chain uses TRBV7-6 with TRBJ1-4, with D unresolved. The CDR3 has 17 residues. V shed 4 bases and J shed 0 bases, with 15 bases lying between them. CDR1 is SGHVS and CDR2 is FNYEAQ in the germline V gene. The CDR3, as DNA: TGTGCCAGCAGCTCTCGCCCCGGTCGAACAACTAATGAAAAACTGTTTTTT. Its translation: CASSSRPGRTTNEKLFF.

The CDR3 here is CASFGASYEQYF. The CDR3 bases are TGTGCCAGCTTTGGGGCGTCCTACGAGCAGTACTTC. The chain carries TRBV6-1 and TRBJ2-7; D might be TRBD1 (5 bases). The CDR3 consists of 12 residues. Trimming shortened V by 8 bases and J by 1 base, and 9 bases separated the two germline ends. Germline CDR1 and CDR2: MNHNS and SASEGT.

CDR3 amino acids: CAITSEFLEEQYF. CDR3 DNA sequence: TGTGCCATCACCTCGGAGTTTTTAGAGGAGCAGTACTTC. V and J are TRBV2 and TRBJ2-7; D unclear. The V gene's germline CDR1 is SNHLY and CDR2 FYNNEI. The CDR3 runs 13 residues. V was pared by 10 bases and J by 7 bases, with 20 bases between.

This sequence joins TRBV9 and TRBJ2-1; TRBD2 might be the D (6 bases). Germline V CDR1 and CDR2: SGDLS, YYNGEE. This CDR3 has 14 residues. Trimming pared 2 bases from V and 8 bases from J, leaving 14 bases between. CDR3 amino acids: CASSVGGWADEQFF. In DNA, the CDR3 is TGTGCCAGCAGCGTGGGGGGATGGGCTGATGAGCAGTTCTTC.

The CDR3 sequence: CSVVREGGLLAFF. The CDR3 nucleotides are TGCAGCGTTGTGAGGGAGGGGGGCCTGTTAGCTTTCTTT. The V and J genes are TRBV29-1 and TRBJ1-1; maybe TRBD1 (6 bases). The CDR3 contains 13 residues. V shed 4 bases and J shed 10 bases, with 19 bases lying between them. Germline V gene data show CDR1 as SQVTM and CDR2 as ANQGSEA.

The chain has TRBV6-1 and TRBJ1-5, with unresolved D. The CDR3 has 15 amino acids. V was trimmed by 1 base and J by 3 bases, leaving 10 bases between them. Germline lookup yields CDR1 MNHNS and CDR2 SASEGT. CDR3 nucleotide sequence: TGTGCCAGCAGTGAAGATCGGGTTCCCAATCAGCCCCAGCATTTT. Amino acid sequence: CASSEDRVPNQPQHF.

The CDR3 DNA follows: TGTGCCAGCAGCCCAAGGGGGGGAGCAGGGCTGAACACTGAAGCTTTCTTT. Its translation: CASSPRGGAGLNTEAFF. This chain uses TRBV11-2 with TRBJ1-1; TRBD1 is a possible D gene (6 bases). This CDR3 region has 17 residues. The V gene lost 5 bases and the J gene lost 0 bases, with 19 bases spanning the gap. CDR1 and CDR2 from the germline V gene are SGHAT and FQNNGV.

The V call is TRBV11-2, the J call TRBJ1-1; 9 nucleotides agree with TRBD1. Germline assignment: CDR1 SGHAT and CDR2 FQNNGV. The CDR3 has 14 residues. V shed 5 bases and J 6 bases; nucleotides not matched to a gene: 7. The CDR3 coding sequence is TGTGCCAGCAGCGGACAGGGGCGGCTGGCTGAAGCTTTCTTT. This encodes CASSGQGRLAEAFF. Based on the CDR3 plus reference TRBV11-2 and TRBJ1-1, the full variable domain is EAGVAQSPRYKIIEKRQSVAFWCNPISGHATLYWYQQILGQGPKLLIQFQNNGVVDDSQLPKDRFSAERLKGVDSTLKIQPAKLEDSAVYLCASSGQGRLAEAFFGQGTRLTVV.